The present T cell receptor (beta chain) was sequenced within a study of radiation and T cells in renal cell carcinoma. Documented treatment: treatment-naive control, cytoreductive nephrectomy. Control tumors came from a handful of females and roughly twelve males, aged 40 to 82. Study-wide findings and caveats: Irradiated tumors had higher TCR clonality than control tumors.

Germline CDR1 SGHTA, CDR2 FQGNSA. CDR3 size: 15 residues. Trimming cost V 7 bases and J 7 bases, with 22 bases left between them. Profiling relied on immunoSEQ multiplex PCR, and the TCRdb table lists in-frame clones only, not all of them. Of some 16,000 clones in the sample, about 56% are singletons; the top ten hold 9.5% to 12%. In regard to this clone: Its matching antigen is unknown.

J is TRBJ2-5 and V is TRBV7-2; tentatively, D is TRBD1 (6 bases). The sequencing used tumor tissue, collected from a patient whose treatment was nephrectomy without radiotherapy. The sequence was collected from a man aged 50-60 years with renal cell carcinoma. The CDR3 sequence: CASTLSSGEGGTQYF. The CDR3 nucleotides read TGTGCCAGCACCCTCTCGTCTGGAGAAGGGGGGACCCAGTACTTC. The variable domain in full, completed from reference TRBV7-2 and TRBJ2-5, reads GAGVSQSPSNKVTEKGKDVELRCDPISGHTALYWYRQSLGQGLEFLIYFQGNSAPDKSGLPSDRFSAERTGGSVSTLTIQRTQQEDSAVYLCASTLSSGEGGTQYFGPGTRLLVL.